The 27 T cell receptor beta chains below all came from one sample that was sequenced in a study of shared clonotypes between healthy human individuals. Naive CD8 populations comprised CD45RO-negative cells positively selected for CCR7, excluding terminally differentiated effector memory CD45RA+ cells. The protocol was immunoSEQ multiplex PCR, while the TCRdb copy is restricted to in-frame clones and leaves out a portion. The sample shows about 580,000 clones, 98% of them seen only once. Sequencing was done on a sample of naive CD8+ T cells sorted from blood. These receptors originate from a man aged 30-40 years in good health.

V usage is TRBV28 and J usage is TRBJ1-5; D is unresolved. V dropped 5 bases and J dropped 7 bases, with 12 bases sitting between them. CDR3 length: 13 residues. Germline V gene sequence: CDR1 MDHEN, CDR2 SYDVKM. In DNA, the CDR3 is TGTGCCAGCAGTCCGGTAACGGCACAGCCCCAGCATTTT. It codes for CASSPVTAQPQHF. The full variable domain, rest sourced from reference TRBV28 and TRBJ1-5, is DVKVTQSSRYLVKRTGEKVFLECVQDMDHENMFWYRQDPGLGLRLIYFSYDVKMKEKGDIPEGYSVSREKKERFSLILESASTNQTSMYLCASSPVTAQPQHFGDGTRLSIL.

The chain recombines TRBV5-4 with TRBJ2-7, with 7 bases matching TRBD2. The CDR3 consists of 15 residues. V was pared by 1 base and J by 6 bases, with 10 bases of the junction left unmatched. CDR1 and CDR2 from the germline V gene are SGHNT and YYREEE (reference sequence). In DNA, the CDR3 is TGTGCCAGCAGCTTGTTTGGCGGGAGACCTACCGAGCAGTACTTC. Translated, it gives CASSLFGGRPTEQYF.

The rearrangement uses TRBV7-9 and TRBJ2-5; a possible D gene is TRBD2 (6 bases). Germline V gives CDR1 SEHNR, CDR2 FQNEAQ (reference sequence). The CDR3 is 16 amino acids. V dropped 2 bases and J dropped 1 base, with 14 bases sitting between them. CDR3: CASSLTRLEPQETQYF. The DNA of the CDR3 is TGTGCCAGCAGCTTAACCCGACTAGAACCCCAAGAGACCCAGTACTTC.

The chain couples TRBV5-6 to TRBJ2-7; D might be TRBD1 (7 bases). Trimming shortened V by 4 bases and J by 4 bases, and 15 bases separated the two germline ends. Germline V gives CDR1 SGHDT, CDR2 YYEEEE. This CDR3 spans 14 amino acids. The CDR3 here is CASSATGEAYEQYF. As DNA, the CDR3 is TGTGCCAGCAGCGCTACAGGGGAGGCATACGAGCAGTACTTC.

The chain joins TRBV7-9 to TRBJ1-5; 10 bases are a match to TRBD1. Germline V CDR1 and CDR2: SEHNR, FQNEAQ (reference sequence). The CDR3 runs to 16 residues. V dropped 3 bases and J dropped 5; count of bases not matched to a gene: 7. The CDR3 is CASSFGTGDFDQPQHF. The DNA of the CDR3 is TGTGCCAGCAGCTTCGGGACAGGGGATTTCGATCAGCCCCAGCATTTT.

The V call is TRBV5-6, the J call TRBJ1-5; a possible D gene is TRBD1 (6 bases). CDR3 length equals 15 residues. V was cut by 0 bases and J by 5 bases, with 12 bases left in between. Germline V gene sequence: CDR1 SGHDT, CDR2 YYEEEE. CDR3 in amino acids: CASSLGGGDYQPQHF. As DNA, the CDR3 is TGTGCCAGCAGCTTGGGAGGGGGGGACTATCAGCCCCAGCATTTT.

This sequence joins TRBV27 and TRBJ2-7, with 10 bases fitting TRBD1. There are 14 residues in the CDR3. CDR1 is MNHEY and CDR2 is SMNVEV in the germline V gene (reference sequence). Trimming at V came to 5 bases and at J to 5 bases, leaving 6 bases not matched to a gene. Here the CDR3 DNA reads TGTGCCAGCAGTAAGGACAGGGGGTGGAACGAGCAGTACTTC. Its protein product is CASSKDRGWNEQYF.

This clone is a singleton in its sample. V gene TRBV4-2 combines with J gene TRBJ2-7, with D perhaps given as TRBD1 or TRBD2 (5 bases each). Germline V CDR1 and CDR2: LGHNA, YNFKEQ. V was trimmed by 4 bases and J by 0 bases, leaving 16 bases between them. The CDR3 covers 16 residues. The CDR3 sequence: CASSPPTGTRSYEQYF. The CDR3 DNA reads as TGTGCCAGCAGCCCACCAACCGGGACCCGCTCCTACGAGCAGTACTTC.

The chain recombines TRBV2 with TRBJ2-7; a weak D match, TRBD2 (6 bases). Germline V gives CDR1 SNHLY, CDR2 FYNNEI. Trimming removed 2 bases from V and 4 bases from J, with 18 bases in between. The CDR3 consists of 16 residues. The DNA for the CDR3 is TGTGCCAGCAGTGAATTCGGTCGGGGTGGAGGGTACGAGCAGTACTTC. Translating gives CASSEFGRGGGYEQYF.

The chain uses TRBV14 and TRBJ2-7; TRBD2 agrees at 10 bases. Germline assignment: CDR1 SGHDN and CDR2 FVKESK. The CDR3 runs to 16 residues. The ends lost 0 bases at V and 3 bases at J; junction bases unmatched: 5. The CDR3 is CASSQDLLAGSYEQYF. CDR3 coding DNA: TGTGCCAGCAGCCAAGATCTACTAGCGGGGAGCTACGAGCAGTACTTC. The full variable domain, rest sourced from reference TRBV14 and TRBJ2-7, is EAGVTQFPSHSVIEKGQTVTLRCDPISGHDNLYWYRRVMGKEIKFLLHFVKESKQDESGMPNNRFLAERTGGTYSTLKVQPAELEDSGVYFCASSQDLLAGSYEQYFGPGTRLTVT.

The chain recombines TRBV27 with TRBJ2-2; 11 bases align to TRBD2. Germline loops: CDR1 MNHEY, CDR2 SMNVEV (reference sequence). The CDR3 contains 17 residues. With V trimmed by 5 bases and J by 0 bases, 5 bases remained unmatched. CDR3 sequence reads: CASSTLTSGTNTGELFF. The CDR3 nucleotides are TGTGCCAGCAGTACCCTGACTAGCGGGACGAACACCGGGGAGCTGTTTTTT.

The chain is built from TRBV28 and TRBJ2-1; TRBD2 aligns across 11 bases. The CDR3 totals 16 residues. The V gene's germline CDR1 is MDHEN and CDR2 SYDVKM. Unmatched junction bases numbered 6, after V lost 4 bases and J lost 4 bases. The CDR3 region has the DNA TGTGCCAGCAGTTATCTAGCGGGAGGTGGTTACAATGAGCAGTTCTTC. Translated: CASSYLAGGGYNEQFF.

CDR3 in amino acids: CASSPRSSYNEQFF. Here the CDR3 DNA reads TGTGCCAGCAGTCCTAGGAGCTCCTACAATGAGCAGTTCTTC. The chain has TRBV5-8 and TRBJ2-1; D is unresolved. Between the trimmed V and J ends, which lost 5 bases and 0 bases, there was a span of 9 bases. Looked up from germline, CDR1 is SGHTS and CDR2 is YDEGEE. There are 14 residues in the CDR3.

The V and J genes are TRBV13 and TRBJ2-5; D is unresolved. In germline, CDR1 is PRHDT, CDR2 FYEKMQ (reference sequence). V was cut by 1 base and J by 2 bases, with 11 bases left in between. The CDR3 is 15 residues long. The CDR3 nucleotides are TGTGCCAGCAGCTTAGCCGCCAATACACAAGAGACCCAGTACTTC. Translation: CASSLAANTQETQYF.

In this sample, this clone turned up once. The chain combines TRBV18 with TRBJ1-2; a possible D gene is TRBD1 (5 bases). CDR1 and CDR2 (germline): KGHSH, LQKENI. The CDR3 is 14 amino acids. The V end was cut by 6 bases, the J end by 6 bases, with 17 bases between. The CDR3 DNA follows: TGTGCCAGCTCCCCAACTCAGGGCTCCGATGGCTACACCTTC. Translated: CASSPTQGSDGYTF. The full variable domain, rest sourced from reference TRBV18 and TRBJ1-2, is NAGVMQNPRHLVRRRGQEARLRCSPMKGHSHVYWYRQLPEEGLKFMVYLQKENIIDESGMPKERFSAEFPKEGPSILRIQQVVRGDSAAYFCASSPTQGSDGYTFGSGTRLTVV.

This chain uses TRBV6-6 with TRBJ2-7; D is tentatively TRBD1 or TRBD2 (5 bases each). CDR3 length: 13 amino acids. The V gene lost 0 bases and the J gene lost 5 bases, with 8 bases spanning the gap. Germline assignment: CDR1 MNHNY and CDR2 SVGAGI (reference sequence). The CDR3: CASSYSGVHEQYF. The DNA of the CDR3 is TGTGCCAGCAGTTACTCGGGGGTCCACGAGCAGTACTTC.

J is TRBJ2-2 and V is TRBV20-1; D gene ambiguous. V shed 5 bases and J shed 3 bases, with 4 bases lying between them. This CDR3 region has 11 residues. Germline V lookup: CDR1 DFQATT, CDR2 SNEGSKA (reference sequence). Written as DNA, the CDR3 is TGCAGTGCTGAGTACACCGGGGAGCTGTTTTTT. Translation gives CSAEYTGELFF.

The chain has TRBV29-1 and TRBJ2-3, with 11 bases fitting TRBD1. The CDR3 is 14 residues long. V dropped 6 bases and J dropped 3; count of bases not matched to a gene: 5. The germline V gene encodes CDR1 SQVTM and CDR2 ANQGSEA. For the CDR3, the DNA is TGCAGCGTGCTGGGACAGGGGGAGACAGATACGCAGTATTTT. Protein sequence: CSVLGQGETDTQYF.

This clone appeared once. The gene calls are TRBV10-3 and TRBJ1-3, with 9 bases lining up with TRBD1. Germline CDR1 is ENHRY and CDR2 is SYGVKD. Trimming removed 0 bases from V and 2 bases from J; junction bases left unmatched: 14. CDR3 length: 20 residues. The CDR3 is CAISESDISIGTGTGNTIYF. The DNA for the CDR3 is TGTGCCATCAGTGAGTCGGATATCTCGATCGGGACAGGGACTGGAAACACCATATATTTT.

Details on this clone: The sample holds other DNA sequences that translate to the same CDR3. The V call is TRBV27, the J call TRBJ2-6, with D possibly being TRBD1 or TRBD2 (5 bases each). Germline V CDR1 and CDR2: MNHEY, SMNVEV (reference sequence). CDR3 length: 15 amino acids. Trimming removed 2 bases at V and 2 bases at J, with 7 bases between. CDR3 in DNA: TGTGCCAGCAGTTTAGGGACGGCTGGGGCCAACGTCCTGACTTTC. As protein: CASSLGTAGANVLTF.

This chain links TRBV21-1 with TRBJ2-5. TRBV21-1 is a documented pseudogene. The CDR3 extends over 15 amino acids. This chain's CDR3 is CASSKVDQPGETQYF. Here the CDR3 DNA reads TGTGCCAGCAGCAAAGTAGACCAACCTGGAGAGACCCAGTACTTC.

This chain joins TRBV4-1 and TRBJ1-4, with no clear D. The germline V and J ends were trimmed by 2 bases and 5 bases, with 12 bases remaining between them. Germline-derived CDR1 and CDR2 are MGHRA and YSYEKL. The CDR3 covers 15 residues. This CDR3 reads CASSQKQLLNEKLFF. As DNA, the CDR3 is TGCGCCAGCAGCCAAAAACAGTTACTAAATGAAAAACTGTTTTTT.

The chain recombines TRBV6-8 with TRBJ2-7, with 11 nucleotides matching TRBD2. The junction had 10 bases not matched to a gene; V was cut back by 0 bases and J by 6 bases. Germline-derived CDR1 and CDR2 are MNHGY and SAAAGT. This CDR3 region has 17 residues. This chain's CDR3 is CASSYSICTSGSGEQYF. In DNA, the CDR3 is TGTGCCAGCAGTTACTCGATTTGTACTAGCGGGAGTGGCGAGCAGTACTTC.

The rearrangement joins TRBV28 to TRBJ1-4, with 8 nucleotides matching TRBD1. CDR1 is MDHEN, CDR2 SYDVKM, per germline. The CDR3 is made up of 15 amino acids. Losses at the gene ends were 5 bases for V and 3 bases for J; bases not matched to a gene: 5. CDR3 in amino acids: CASSPGQGSNEKLFF. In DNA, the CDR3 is TGTGCCAGCAGTCCCGGACAGGGATCTAATGAAAAACTGTTTTTT.

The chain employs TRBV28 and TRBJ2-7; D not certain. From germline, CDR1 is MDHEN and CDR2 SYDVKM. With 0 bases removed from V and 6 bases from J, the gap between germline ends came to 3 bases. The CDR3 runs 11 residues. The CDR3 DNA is TGTGCCAGCAGTTTATGGGGCGAGCAGTACTTC. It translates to CASSLWGEQYF.

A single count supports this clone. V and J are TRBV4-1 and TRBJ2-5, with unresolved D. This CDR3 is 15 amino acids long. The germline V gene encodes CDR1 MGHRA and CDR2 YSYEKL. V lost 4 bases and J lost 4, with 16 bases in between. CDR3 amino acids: CASSRGQALLETQYF. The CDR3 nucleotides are TGCGCCAGCAGCCGTGGGCAGGCCCTTTTAGAGACCCAGTACTTC.

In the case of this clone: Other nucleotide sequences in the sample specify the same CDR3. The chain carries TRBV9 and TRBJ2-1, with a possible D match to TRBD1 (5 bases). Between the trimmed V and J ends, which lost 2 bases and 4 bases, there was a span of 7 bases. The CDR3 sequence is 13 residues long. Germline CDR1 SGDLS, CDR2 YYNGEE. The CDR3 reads CASSVGQYNEQFF. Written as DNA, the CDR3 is TGTGCCAGCAGCGTGGGGCAATACAATGAGCAGTTCTTC.